Listed below are T cell receptor beta chains from one sample, sequenced in a study of blood T cell repertoires in COVID-19. Using immunoSEQ multiplex PCR, the repertoire was profiled, and TCRdb retains in-frame clones only, with some absent. The sample consists of about 220,000 clones, approximately 86% of them appearing once. The material sequenced was PBMCs or T cells enriched from blood (not recorded which). These receptors all stem from a woman aged 45-59 years with acute COVID-19. The CDR3 runs from the conserved cysteine through the conserved F or W. A D gene is named only where the DNA matches it firmly. Expanded clones get a size class; other rows say once, few or many, or leave the size out.

- | - | TRBJ2-4 | TRBV28 | CANGVAKNIQYF | TGTGCCAACGGAGTAGCCAAAAACATTCAGTACTTC
- | - | TRBJ1-1 | TRBV12-2 | CASRLANSNFQGIAVAFF | TGTGCAAGTCGCTTAGCGAACTCCAACTTTCAGGGGATCGCTGTCGCTTTCTTT
once | - | TRBJ1-2 | TRBV5-6 | CASSRPGAYYGYTF | TGTGCCAGCAGCCGCCCGGGAGCCTACTATGGCTACACCTTC
- | TRBD1 | TRBJ2-3 | TRBV6-4 | CASSIAGGATDTQYF | TGTGCCAGCAGCATAGCAGGGGGAGCAACAGATACGCAGTATTTT
- | TRBD1 | TRBJ1-4 | TRBV30 | CAWSGQGPNEKLFF | TGTGCCTGGAGTGGACAGGGCCCTAATGAAAAACTGTTTTTT
- | - | TRBJ1-5 | TRBV24-1 | CATRDSNSNQPQHF | TGTGCCACCCGGGACTCGAATAGCAATCAGCCCCAGCATTTT
- | - | TRBJ1-6 | TRBV11-2 | CASSLVDRSSPLHF | TGTGCCAGCAGCTTAGTTGACAGGAGCTCACCCCTCCACTTT
- | - | TRBJ2-1 | TRBV2 | CASSQRARSYNEQFF | TGTGCCAGCAGTCAGCGGGCCCGATCCTACAATGAGCAGTTCTTC
- | TRBD2 | TRBJ2-3 | TRBV2 | CASSDYLSSGSDTQYF | TGTGCCAGCAGTGATTATCTATCTAGCGGGAGTGATACGCAGTATTTT
- | - | TRBJ2-7 | TRBV7-8 | CASSPLRRFREQYF | TGTGCCAGCAGCCCCCTGAGGCGGTTTCGCGAGCAGTACTTC
- | TRBD1 | TRBJ2-2 | TRBV2 | CASSPQGANTGELFF | TGTGCCAGCAGTCCACAGGGGGCGAACACCGGGGAGCTGTTTTTT
- | TRBD2 | TRBJ2-1 | TRBV27 | CASSLSSGSLVGEQFF | TGTGCCAGCAGCCTATCTAGCGGGAGTTTGGTCGGTGAGCAGTTCTTC
- | TRBD2 | TRBJ2-7 | TRBV27 | CASRASGSQEQYF | TGTGCCAGCAGGGCTAGCGGGAGTCAAGAGCAGTACTTC
- | TRBD2 | TRBJ2-5 | TRBV28 | CASRGVLAGGETQYF | TGTGCCAGCAGGGGGGTGTTAGCGGGAGGCGAGACCCAGTACTTC
once | - | TRBJ2-1 | TRBV29-1 | CSGATGYNEQFF | TGCAGCGGAGCGACAGGCTACAATGAGCAGTTCTTC
- | - | TRBJ1-6 | TRBV30 | CAWSVSGLPIPLHF | TGTGCCTGGAGTGTATCAGGGCTTCCAATCCCCCTCCACTTT
- | - | TRBJ2-2 | TRBV7-2 | CASSFPPGLNTGELFF | TGTGCCAGCAGCTTTCCTCCGGGGTTGAACACCGGGGAGCTGTTTTTT
- | - | TRBJ1-2 | TRBV18 | CASSPPGDYYGYTF | TGTGCCAGCTCACCACCGGGGGACTACTATGGCTACACCTTC
- | TRBD1 | TRBJ1-2 | TRBV18 | CASSPDGQGRYGYTF | TGTGCCAGCTCACCAGATGGACAGGGCCGCTATGGCTACACCTTC
- | TRBD1 | TRBJ1-2 | TRBV28 | CASSLGGPPYGYTF | TGTGCCAGCAGCCTAGGGGGCCCCCCCTATGGCTACACCTTC
- | TRBD1 | TRBJ1-2 | TRBV19 | CASTALGQGADGYTF | TGTGCCAGTACCGCTCTGGGACAGGGGGCGGATGGCTACACCTTC